The following is a T cell receptor beta chain sequence with its context. Its antigen remains unidentified. The data were taken from a study of T cell responses to AZD1222 COVID-19 vaccine. TCRdb's copy holds only in-frame clones and misses some; the assay was immunoSEQ multiplex PCR. The sample has some 130,000 clones; about 93% are singletons. Findings and caveats of the study: Spike regions recognized by vaccine-associated CD4 TCRs spanned the protein, led by 160-218 and 743-854.

This specimen consisted of peripheral blood, obtained on day 0 of AZD1222 vaccination. This sequence originates from an adult in good health.

The CDR3 DNA is TGTGCCAGCAGCTTGAGGGGAGGCACCGGGGAGCTGTTTTTT. Residues: CASSLRGGTGELFF. The chain uses TRBV7-6 and TRBJ2-2; tentative D call: TRBD2 (6 bases). Trimming cost V 3 bases and J 4 bases, with 9 bases left between them. Per germline, CDR1 SGHVS and CDR2 FNYEAQ. The CDR3 has 14 amino acids. Based on the CDR3 plus reference TRBV7-6 and TRBJ2-2, the full variable domain is GAGVSQSPRYKVTKRGQDVALRCDPISGHVSLYWYRQALGQGPEFLTYFNYEAQQDKSGLPNDRFSAERPEGSISTLTIQRTEQRDSAMYRCASSLRGGTGELFFGEGSRLTVL.